The 10 T cell receptor beta chains listed next were all sequenced from one sample in a study of CD8+CD57+ T cells in acquired aplastic anemia. CDR3 and TCR beta VDJ profiling relied on a genomic DNA template. TCRdb analysed the reads with MiXCR anew, one entry per CDR3 protein. Among about 160,000 distinct CDR3 sequences, 65% to 75% were seen once, and the ten largest hold about 50%. In patients chosen for sequencing, flow cytometry had shown CD8+CD57+ cell expansion. Sample: sorted CD4+, CD8+, or CD8+CD57+ T cells (not recorded which) from PBMCs. These receptors were obtained from a human donor with aplastic anemia.

The chain uses TRBV11-2 and TRBJ2-2; a possible D gene is TRBD1 (5 bases). This CDR3 contains 16 residues. The V and J ends lost 1 base and 4 bases respectively, with 13 bases between them. The germline V gene encodes CDR1 SGHAT and CDR2 FQNNGV. The CDR3 here is CASSLAPGQGTGELFF. Here the CDR3 DNA reads TGTGCCAGCAGCTTAGCTCCGGGTCAGGGCACCGGGGAGCTGTTTTTT.

This clonotype was picked up many times. The chain joins TRBV6-5 to TRBJ2-1, with 10 nucleotides matching TRBD2. Germline V gene data show CDR1 as MNHEY and CDR2 as SVGAGI. V lost 4 bases, J lost 3 bases, and 3 bases stayed unmatched. This CDR3 is built from 15 residues. The CDR3 protein is CASSSLAGGYNEQFF. CDR3 nucleotide sequence: TGTGCCAGCAGTTCCTTAGCGGGGGGCTACAATGAGCAGTTCTTC.

The rearrangement uses TRBV24-1 and TRBJ2-1; D unclear. Germline CDR1 reads KGHDR; CDR2 reads SFDVKD. The CDR3 spans 15 residues. V shed 6 bases and J shed 4 bases, with 15 bases lying between them. Written as DNA, the CDR3 is TGTGCCACCAGTTCCGACACATGGCCATACAATGAGCAGTTCTTC. It translates to CATSSDTWPYNEQFF.

V gene TRBV5-1 combines with J gene TRBJ2-2; TRBD2 might be the D (5 bases). This CDR3 is 15 amino acids long. Trimming cost V 0 bases and J 7 bases, with 13 bases left between them. The germline CDR1 and CDR2 sequences are SGHRS and YFSETQ. The CDR3 region has the DNA TGCGCCAGCAGCTTGGCAGAGGGTCGGAGCGGGGAGCTGTTTTTT. Translation: CASSLAEGRSGELFF. Based on the CDR3 plus reference TRBV5-1 and TRBJ2-2, the full variable domain is KAGVTQTPRYLIKTRGQQVTLSCSPISGHRSVSWYQQTPGQGLQFLFEYFSETQRNKGNFPGRFSGRQFSNSRSEMNVSTLELGDSALYLCASSLAEGRSGELFFGEGSRLTVL.

The chain uses TRBV20-1 and TRBJ1-5; D ambiguous. The CDR3 extends over 12 amino acids. Between the trimmed V and J ends, which lost 4 bases and 11 bases, there was a span of 15 bases. Germline-derived CDR1 and CDR2 are DFQATT and SNEGSKA (reference sequence). CDR3 amino acids: CSATDGFLSQHF. The CDR3 DNA reads TGCAGTGCTACGGACGGCTTCTTGTCCCAGCATTTT.

This clonotype was seen at least ten times. The rearrangement joins TRBV5-1 to TRBJ1-2; 12 bases agree with TRBD1. V gave up 3 bases and J gave up 8 bases; unmatched junction bases: 5. This CDR3 has 14 residues. Germline V CDR1 and CDR2: SGHRS, YFSETQ. Here the CDR3 DNA reads TGCGCCAGCAGCTACCCCGGGACAGGGGGCGGCTACACCTTC. Translated: CASSYPGTGGGYTF.

The chain has TRBV2 and TRBJ1-2, with 10 bases fitting TRBD1. This CDR3 spans 12 amino acids. J gave up 8 bases and V 6 bases, and 3 bases lay outside the gene matches. Germline V gene sequence: CDR1 SNHLY, CDR2 FYNNEI. DNA for the CDR3: TGTGCCAGCAGGGGGACAGGGGCGGGCTACACCTTC. Translated, it gives CASRGTGAGYTF.

In this sample, this clonotype turned up a few times. The CDR3 DNA follows: TGTGCCAGCACGAGGGCCGTCTTGGAGACCCAGTACTTC. Protein sequence: CASTRAVLETQYF. The rearrangement uses TRBV7-9 and TRBJ2-5; D perhaps matches TRBD2 (5 bases). The CDR3 covers 13 residues. With 7 bases removed from V and 5 bases from J, the gap between germline ends came to 14 bases. CDR1 and CDR2 from the germline V gene are SEHNR and FQNEAQ (reference sequence).

The chain carries TRBV19 and TRBJ1-1; unclear D gene. CDR3 size: 17 residues. V lost 7 bases and J 1 base, leaving 22 bases between the germline ends. Germline V gene sequence: CDR1 LNHDA, CDR2 SQIVND (reference sequence). CDR3: CASTVVLREGGNTEAFF. The CDR3 DNA is TGTGCCAGTACCGTCGTACTAAGGGAAGGAGGGAACACTGAAGCTTTCTTT.

Worth noting for this clonotype: Sequence at one end of the junction differs from germline and may be a read error. J is TRBJ1-2 and V is TRBV10-2; 9 nucleotides align to TRBD1. Germline CDR1 WSHSY, CDR2 SAAADI. The CDR3 has 14 amino acids. CDR3 sequence: CASSYGGQGYGYTF. DNA for the CDR3: TGTGCCAGCAGTTACGGGGGACAGGGCTATGGCTACACCTTC.